This TCR beta chain appears in the sequencing data of a study of blood T cell repertoires in COVID-19. Study overall: The samples span acute and convalescent COVID-19 from the United States, Italy and Spain.

Authors' data handling: Reference gene primer amplification gave nucleated cell count estimates. Clones were read by immunoSEQ multiplex PCR, and TCRdb kept only the in-frame ones, dropping some. From that table come the V and J calls and clone size; the DNA was used to work out D and trimming. The sample gives about 74,000 clones, 80% to 90% of which show up once; 1.5% to 2.5% is in the top ten. This clone has a handful of counts. The sequence derives from an elderly woman with active or convalescent COVID-19. Sequences were obtained from peripheral blood.

Written as DNA, the CDR3 is TGTGCCAGCAGCCAAGACAGGGATAGGCCCCAGCATTTT. It encodes CASSQDRDRPQHF. The chain recombines TRBV3-1 (or the pseudogene TRBV3-2) with TRBJ1-5; a possible D gene is TRBD1 (5 bases). Trimming stripped 0 bases from V and 9 bases from J, with 9 bases between. Per the germline V gene, CDR1 is LGHDT and CDR2 is YNNKEL (reference sequence). The CDR3 spans 13 residues.